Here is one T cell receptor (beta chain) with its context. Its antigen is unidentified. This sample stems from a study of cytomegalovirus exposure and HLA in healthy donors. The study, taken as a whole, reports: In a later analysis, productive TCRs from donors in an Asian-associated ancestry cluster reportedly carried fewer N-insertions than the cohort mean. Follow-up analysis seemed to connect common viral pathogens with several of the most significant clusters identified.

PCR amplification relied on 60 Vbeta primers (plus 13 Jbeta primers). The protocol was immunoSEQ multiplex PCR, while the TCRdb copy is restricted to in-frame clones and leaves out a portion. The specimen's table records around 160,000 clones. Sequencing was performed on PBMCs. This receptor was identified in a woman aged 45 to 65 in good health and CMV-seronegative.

The CDR3 nucleotides read TGTGCCAGCAGCGTAGAGGTAGCGGGGGGGCCAGATACGCAGTATTTT. It specifies CASSVEVAGGPDTQYF. The chain joins TRBV9 to TRBJ2-3; TRBD2 matches at 11 bases. V trimming: 0 bases; J trimming: 4 bases; junction bases outside the gene matches: 4. Germline CDR1 SGDLS, CDR2 YYNGEE. This CDR3 spans 16 amino acids.